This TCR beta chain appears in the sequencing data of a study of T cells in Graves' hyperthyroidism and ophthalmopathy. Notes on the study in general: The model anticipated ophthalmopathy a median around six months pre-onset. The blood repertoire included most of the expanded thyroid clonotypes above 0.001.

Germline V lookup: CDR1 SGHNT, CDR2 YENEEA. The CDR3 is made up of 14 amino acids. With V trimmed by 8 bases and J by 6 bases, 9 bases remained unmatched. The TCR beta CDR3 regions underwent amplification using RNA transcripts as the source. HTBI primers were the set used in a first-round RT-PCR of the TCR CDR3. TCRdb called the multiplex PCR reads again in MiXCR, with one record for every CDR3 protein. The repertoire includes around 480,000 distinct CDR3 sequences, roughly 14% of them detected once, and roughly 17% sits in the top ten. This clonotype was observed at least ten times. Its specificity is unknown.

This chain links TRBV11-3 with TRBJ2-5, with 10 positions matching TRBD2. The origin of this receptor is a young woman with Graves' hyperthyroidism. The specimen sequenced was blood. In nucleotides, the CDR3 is TGTGCCAGCGGTAGAATAGCGGGAGGACAGACCCAGTACTTC. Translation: CASGRIAGGQTQYF.